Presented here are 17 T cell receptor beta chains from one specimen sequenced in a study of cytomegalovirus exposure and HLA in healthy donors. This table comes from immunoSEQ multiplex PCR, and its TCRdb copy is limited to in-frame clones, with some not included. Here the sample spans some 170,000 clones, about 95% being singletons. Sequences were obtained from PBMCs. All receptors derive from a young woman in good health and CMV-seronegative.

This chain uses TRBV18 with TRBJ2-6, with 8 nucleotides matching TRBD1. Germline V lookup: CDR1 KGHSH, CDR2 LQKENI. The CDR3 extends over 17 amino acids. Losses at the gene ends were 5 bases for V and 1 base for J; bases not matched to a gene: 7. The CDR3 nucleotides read TGTGCCAGCTCAGGACAGGGTATGGGTTCTGGGGCCAACGTCCTGACTTTC. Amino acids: CASSGQGMGSGANVLTF.

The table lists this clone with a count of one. In DNA form, the CDR3 reads TGTGCCAGCAGCTTTTCCACAGGGAATGGCTACACCTTC. This sequence encodes CASSFSTGNGYTF. V and J are TRBV5-6 and TRBJ1-2, with D possibly matching TRBD1 (6 bases). The CDR3 runs to 13 residues. CDR1 is SGHDT, CDR2 YYEEEE, per germline. V shed 2 bases and J shed 6 bases, with 11 bases lying between them. The full variable domain, in which reference TRBV5-6 and TRBJ1-2 provide the parts outside the CDR3, is DAGVTQSPTHLIKTRGQQVTLRCSPKSGHDTVSWYQQALGQGPQFIFQYYEEEERQRGNFPDRFSGHQFPNYSSELNVNALLLGDSALYLCASSFSTGNGYTFGSGTRLTVV.

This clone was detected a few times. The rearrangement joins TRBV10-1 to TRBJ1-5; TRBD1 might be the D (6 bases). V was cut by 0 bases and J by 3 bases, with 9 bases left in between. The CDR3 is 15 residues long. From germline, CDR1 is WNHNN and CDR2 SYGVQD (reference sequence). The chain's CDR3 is CASSESDSSNQPQHF. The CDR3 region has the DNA TGCGCCAGCAGTGAGTCGGACAGTTCCAATCAGCCCCAGCATTTT.

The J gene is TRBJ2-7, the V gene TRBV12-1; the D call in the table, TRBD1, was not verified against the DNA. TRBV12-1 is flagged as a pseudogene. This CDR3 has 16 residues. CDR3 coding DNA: TGTGCCAGCAGCTTTCCCCAGGGATCGGTAGGCTACGAGCAGTACTTC. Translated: CASSFPQGSVGYEQYF.

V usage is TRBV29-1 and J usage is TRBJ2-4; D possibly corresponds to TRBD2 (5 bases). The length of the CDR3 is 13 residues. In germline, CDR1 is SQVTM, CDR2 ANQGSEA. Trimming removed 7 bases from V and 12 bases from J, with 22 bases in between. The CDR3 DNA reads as TGCAGCGCCTCGAACAGCCGGTCGAGGGATCAGTACTTC. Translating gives CSASNSRSRDQYF. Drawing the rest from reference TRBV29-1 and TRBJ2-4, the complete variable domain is SAVISQKPSRDICQRGTSLTIQCQVDSQVTMMFWYRQQPGQSLTLIATANQGSEATYESGFVIDKFPISRPNLTFSTLTVSNMSPEDSSIYLCSASNSRSRDQYFGAGTRLSVL.

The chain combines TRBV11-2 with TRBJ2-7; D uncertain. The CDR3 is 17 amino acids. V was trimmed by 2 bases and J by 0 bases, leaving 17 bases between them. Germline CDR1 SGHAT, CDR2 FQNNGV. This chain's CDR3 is CASSLFGSGSSSYEQYF. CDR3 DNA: TGTGCCAGCAGCTTATTCGGGTCCGGTTCTTCCTCCTACGAGCAGTACTTC.

CDR3 bases: TGTGCCAGCAGGCCGGCGGGGGATGGCTACACCTTC. This gives the protein CASRPAGDGYTF. The rearrangement uses TRBV6-1 and TRBJ1-2, with D maybe TRBD1 (5 bases). The CDR3 is 12 residues long. V was pared by 6 bases and J by 6 bases, with 11 bases between. CDR1 is MNHNS and CDR2 is SASEGT in the germline V gene.

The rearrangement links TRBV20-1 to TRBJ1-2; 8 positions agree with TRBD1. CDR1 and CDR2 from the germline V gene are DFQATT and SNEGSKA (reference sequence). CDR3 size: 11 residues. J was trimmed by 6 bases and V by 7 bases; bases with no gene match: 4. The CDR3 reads CSGGQGNGYTF. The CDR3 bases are TGCAGTGGAGGACAGGGAAATGGCTACACCTTC.

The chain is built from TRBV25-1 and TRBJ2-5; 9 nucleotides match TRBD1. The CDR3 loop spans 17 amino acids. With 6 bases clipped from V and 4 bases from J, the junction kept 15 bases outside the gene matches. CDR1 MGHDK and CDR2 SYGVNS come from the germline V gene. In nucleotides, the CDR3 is TGTGCCAGCAGAATAAGACTTCAATACAGGGGGCTAGAGACCCAGTACTTC. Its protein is CASRIRLQYRGLETQYF. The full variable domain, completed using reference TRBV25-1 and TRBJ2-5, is EADIYQTPRYLVIGTGKKITLECSQTMGHDKMYWYQQDPGMELHLIHYSYGVNSTEKGDLSSESTVSRIRTEHFPLTLESARPSHTSQYLCASRIRLQYRGLETQYFGPGTRLLVL.

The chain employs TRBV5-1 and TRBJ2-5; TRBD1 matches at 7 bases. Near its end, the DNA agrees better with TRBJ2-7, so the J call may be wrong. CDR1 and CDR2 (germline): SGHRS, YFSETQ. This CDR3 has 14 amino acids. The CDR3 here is CASSDLTGRHEQYF. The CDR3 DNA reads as TGCGCCAGCAGCGATCTGACAGGGCGACACGAGCAGTACTTC.

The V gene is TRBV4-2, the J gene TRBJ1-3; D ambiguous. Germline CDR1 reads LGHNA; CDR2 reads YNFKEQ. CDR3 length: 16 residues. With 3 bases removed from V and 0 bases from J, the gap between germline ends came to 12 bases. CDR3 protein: CASSHPTAISGNTIYF. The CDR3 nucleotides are TGTGCCAGCAGCCATCCTACAGCCATCTCTGGAAACACCATATATTTT.

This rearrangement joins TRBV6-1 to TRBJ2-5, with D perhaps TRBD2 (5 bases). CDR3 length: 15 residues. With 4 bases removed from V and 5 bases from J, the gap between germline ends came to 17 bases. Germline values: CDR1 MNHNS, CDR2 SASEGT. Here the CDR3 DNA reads TGTGCCAGCAGTGGTCTAGCCTCACCCCCGGAGACCCAGTACTTC. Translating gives CASSGLASPPETQYF.

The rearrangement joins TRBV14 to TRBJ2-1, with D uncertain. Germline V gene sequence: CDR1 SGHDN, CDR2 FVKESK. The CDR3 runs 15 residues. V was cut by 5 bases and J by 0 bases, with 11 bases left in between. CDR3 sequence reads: CASSWAVSSYNEQFF. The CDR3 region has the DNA TGTGCCAGCAGCTGGGCAGTTAGCTCCTACAATGAGCAGTTCTTC.

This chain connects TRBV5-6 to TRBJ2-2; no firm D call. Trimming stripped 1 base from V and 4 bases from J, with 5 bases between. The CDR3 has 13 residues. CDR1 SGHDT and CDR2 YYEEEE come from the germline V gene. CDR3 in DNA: TGTGCCAGCAGCTTGCCGGTCACCGGGGAGCTGTTTTTT. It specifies CASSLPVTGELFF.

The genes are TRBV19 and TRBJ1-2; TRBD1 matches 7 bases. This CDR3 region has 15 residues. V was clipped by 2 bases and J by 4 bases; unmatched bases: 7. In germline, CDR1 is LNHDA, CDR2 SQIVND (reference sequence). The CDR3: CASSIYQGQSYGYTF. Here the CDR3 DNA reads TGTGCCAGTAGTATATACCAGGGACAGAGCTATGGCTACACCTTC.

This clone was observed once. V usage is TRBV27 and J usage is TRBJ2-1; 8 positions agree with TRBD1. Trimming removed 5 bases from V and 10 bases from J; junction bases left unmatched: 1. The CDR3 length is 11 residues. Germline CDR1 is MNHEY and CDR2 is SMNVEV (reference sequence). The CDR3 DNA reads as TGTGCCAGCAGTCGGACAGGGGAGCAGTTCTTC. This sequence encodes CASSRTGEQFF.

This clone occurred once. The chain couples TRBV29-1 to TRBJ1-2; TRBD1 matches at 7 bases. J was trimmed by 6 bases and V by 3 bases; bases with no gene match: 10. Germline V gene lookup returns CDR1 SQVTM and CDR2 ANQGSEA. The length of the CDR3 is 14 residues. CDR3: CSVENRDRADGYTF. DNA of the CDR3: TGCAGCGTTGAGAACCGGGACAGAGCTGATGGCTACACCTTC.